This T cell receptor (beta chain) was captured in a study of blood T cell repertoires in COVID-19. Per germline, CDR1 MRHNA and CDR2 SNTAGT. The V end was cut by 2 bases, the J end by 8 bases, with 9 bases between. This CDR3 has 12 amino acids. This clone was counted a single time. The repertoire was sequenced with immunoSEQ multiplex PCR; TCRdb's copy has only in-frame clones and lacks some. The sample carries some 180,000 clones, 65% to 85% recorded once. Sequences were obtained from peripheral blood. This chain connects TRBV6-4 to TRBJ1-2; no definite D call. The sequence was obtained from a woman between 65 and 79 years old who had recovered from COVID-19. CDR3 DNA: TGTGCCAGCAGTGACACCGACACGGGCTACACCTTC. Translating gives CASSDTDTGYTF.